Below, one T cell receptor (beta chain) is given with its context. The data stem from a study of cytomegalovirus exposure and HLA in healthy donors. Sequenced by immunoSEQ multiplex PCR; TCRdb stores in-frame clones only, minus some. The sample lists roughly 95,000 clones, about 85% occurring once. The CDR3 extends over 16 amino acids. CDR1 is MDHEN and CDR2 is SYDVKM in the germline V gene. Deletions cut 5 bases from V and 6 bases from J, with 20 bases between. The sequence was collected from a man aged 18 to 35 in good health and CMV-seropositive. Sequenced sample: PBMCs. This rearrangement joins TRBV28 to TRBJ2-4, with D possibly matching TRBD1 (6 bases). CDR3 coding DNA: TGTGCCAGCAGTACGATAAAGGGGGTTAGTGGAAACATTCAGTACTTC. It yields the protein CASSTIKGVSGNIQYF.